This T cell receptor (beta chain) is drawn from a study of vaccination and CD4 T cells after COVID-19. This clonotype appeared a few times. Its cognate antigen is unknown. Trimming took 7 bases from V and 8 from J; bases not matched to a gene: 8. The CDR3 is 13 residues long. The treatment here: approximately 10-day PBMC culture with coronavirus spike peptide pools or control peptides (ViraFEST assay). The Oncomine TCR Beta short-read assay generated sequence data from the DNA of cultured CD4+ T cells. Via MiXCR, TCRdb re-called the PCR reads, giving one row per CDR3 protein. The sample holds approximately 13,000 distinct CDR3 sequences; roughly 27% are singletons and the top ten take around 17%.

The specimen was CD4+ T cells from blood, cultured in vitro, collected before SARS-CoV-2 vaccination. The rearrangement links TRBV12-3 or TRBV12-4 to TRBJ1-2; 9 bases line up with TRBD1. The TCR sequence derives from a human donor who received a COVID-19 vaccine. CDR3 coding DNA: TGTGCCAGCATCCTGACAGGGGGGGACGGCTACACCTTC. It translates to CASILTGGDGYTF.